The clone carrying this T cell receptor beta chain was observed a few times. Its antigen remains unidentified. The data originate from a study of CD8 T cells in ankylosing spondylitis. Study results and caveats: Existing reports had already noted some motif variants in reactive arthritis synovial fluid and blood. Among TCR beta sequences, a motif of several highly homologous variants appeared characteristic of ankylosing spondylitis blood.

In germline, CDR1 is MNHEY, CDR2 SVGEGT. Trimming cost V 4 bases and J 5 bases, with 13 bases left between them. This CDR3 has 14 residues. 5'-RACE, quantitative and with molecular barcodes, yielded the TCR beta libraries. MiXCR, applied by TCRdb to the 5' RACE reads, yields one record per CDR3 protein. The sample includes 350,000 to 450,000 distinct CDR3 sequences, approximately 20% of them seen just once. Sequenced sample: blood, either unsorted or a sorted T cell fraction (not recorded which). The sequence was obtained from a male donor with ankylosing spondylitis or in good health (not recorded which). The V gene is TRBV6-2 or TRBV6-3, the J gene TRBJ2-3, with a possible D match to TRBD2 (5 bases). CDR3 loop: CASSWTLREDTQYF. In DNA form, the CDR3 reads TGTGCCAGCAGTTGGACCCTGAGGGAAGATACGCAGTATTTT.